One sample yielded the 23 T cell receptor beta chains listed below, sequenced in a study of blood T cell repertoires in COVID-19. Using immunoSEQ multiplex PCR, the repertoire was profiled, and TCRdb retains in-frame clones only, with some absent. The profile shows 180,000 or so clones, over 75% of them singletons. Sequencing was done on a sample of PBMCs or T cells enriched from blood (not recorded which). These receptors originate from a human donor with acute COVID-19. The donor label of this sample is uncertain.

This clone was detected once. The rearrangement links TRBV28 to TRBJ2-2; 7 nucleotides align to TRBD1. This CDR3 has 15 amino acids. Germline-derived CDR1 and CDR2 are MDHEN and SYDVKM. V lost 5 bases, J lost 8 bases, and 11 bases stayed unmatched. CDR3: CASSRTGKSTGELFF. CDR3 bases: TGTGCCAGCAGTCGGACAGGCAAATCGACGGGGGAGCTGTTTTTT.

The gene calls are TRBV11-3 and TRBJ2-3; no clear D. In germline, CDR1 is SGHNT, CDR2 YENEEA. The V and J ends lost 0 bases and 11 bases respectively, with 21 bases between them. CDR3 size: 16 residues. CDR3 sequence reads: CASSLDQVGSEIGQYF. The CDR3, as DNA: TGTGCCAGCAGCTTAGATCAAGTCGGTAGTGAAATTGGGCAGTATTTT.

This clone was counted between two and nine times. The chain carries TRBV7-9 and TRBJ2-7, with D tentatively TRBD1 (6 bases). The CDR3 sequence is 13 residues long. The ends were cut back, 2 bases at V and 3 bases at J, with 8 bases in the middle. Per the germline V gene, CDR1 is SEHNR and CDR2 is FQNEAQ (reference sequence). This chain's CDR3 is CASSLLGGYEQYF. CDR3 nucleotide sequence: TGTGCCAGCAGCTTACTAGGGGGCTACGAGCAGTACTTC.

This rearrangement joins TRBV30 to TRBJ2-7; TRBD2 might be the D (5 bases). CDR3 length: 13 amino acids. Trimming took 1 base from V and 0 from J, leaving 7 bases between them. From germline, CDR1 is GTSNPN and CDR2 SVGIG (reference sequence). This CDR3 is CAWSDGDSYEQYF. The CDR3, as DNA: TGTGCCTGGAGTGACGGGGACTCCTACGAGCAGTACTTC. Full variable domain (rest looked up from reference TRBV30 and TRBJ2-7): SQTIHQWPATLVQPVGSPLSLECTVEGTSNPNLYWYRQAAGRGLQLLFYSVGIGQISSEVPQNLSASRPQDRQFILSSKKLLLSDSGFYLCAWSDGDSYEQYFGPGTRLTVT.

The chain uses TRBV5-1 and TRBJ1-1; no definite D call. Germline V lookup: CDR1 SGHRS, CDR2 YFSETQ. The CDR3 sequence is 17 residues long. V shed 0 bases and J shed 4 bases, with 19 bases lying between them. The CDR3 loop reads CASSLGVEFGRSTEAFF. The CDR3 region has the DNA TGCGCCAGCAGCTTGGGCGTAGAGTTCGGGAGGAGCACTGAAGCTTTCTTT.

The genes are TRBV9 and TRBJ2-6; D call uncertain. From germline, CDR1 is SGDLS and CDR2 YYNGEE. With 7 bases removed from V and 0 bases from J, the gap between germline ends came to 14 bases. The CDR3 extends over 16 amino acids. The CDR3 region is CASARPSGSGANVLTF. CDR3 DNA sequence: TGTGCCAGCGCCCGCCCATCGGGCTCTGGGGCCAACGTCCTGACTTTC.

The V call is TRBV6-5, the J call TRBJ2-1; 9 nucleotides line up with TRBD2. The CDR3 is 15 residues long. V lost 4 bases and J lost 8; bases outside the gene matches: 9. The V gene's germline CDR1 is MNHEY and CDR2 SVGAGI. The CDR3 region has the DNA TGTGCCAGCAGTTTGGAGCGGGGGGCATGGGATGAGCAGTTCTTC. Residues: CASSLERGAWDEQFF.

This clone was seen more than once but under ten times. This chain connects TRBV21-1 to TRBJ1-2. TRBV21-1 represents a pseudogene. This CDR3 is 14 amino acids long. CDR3 protein: CASSKERGSGGYTF. The CDR3 bases are TGTGCCAGCAGCAAAGAGCGGGGCTCGGGCGGCTACACCTTC.

The chain couples TRBV27 to TRBJ1-2; TRBD1 aligns across 8 bases. Germline V lookup: CDR1 MNHEY, CDR2 SMNVEV (reference sequence). This CDR3 is built from 14 residues. J gave up 5 bases and V 5 bases, and 7 bases lay outside the gene matches. CDR3 in amino acids: CASSEQGVGYGYTF. Here the CDR3 DNA reads TGTGCCAGCAGTGAACAGGGGGTTGGGTATGGCTACACCTTC.

The chain links TRBV7-9 to TRBJ1-5; D is ambiguous. This CDR3 is 14 amino acids long. Deletions cut 3 bases from V and 1 base from J, with 7 bases between. CDR1 SEHNR and CDR2 FQNEAQ come from the germline V gene (reference sequence). CDR3 coding DNA: TGTGCCAGCAGCTTTACGGGAAGCAATCAGCCCCAGCATTTT. Translation gives CASSFTGSNQPQHF.

V usage is TRBV24-1 and J usage is TRBJ1-1; TRBD1 is a possible D gene (5 bases). Germline CDR1 is KGHDR and CDR2 is SFDVKD. V lost 4 bases to trimming and J lost 9 bases, with 14 bases between them. This CDR3 is built from 13 residues. The CDR3 nucleotides read TGTGCCACCAGTGACGACAGTAAGGCCCAAGCTTTCTTT. Its translation is CATSDDSKAQAFF.

The CDR3 DNA follows: TGTGCCAGCAGTTATTTCGGGACACCGCCCGAGCAGTACTTC. Encoded protein: CASSYFGTPPEQYF. The chain recombines TRBV6-2 or TRBV6-3 with TRBJ2-7; D is possibly TRBD1 (6 bases). The CDR3 runs 14 residues. V lost 3 bases, J lost 6 bases, and 15 bases lay in between. Germline V gene lookup returns CDR1 MNHEY and CDR2 SVGEGT.

This clone was seen once. The V call is TRBV4-1, the J call TRBJ1-6, with D perhaps TRBD1 (6 bases). This CDR3 is built from 15 residues. The germline V and J ends were trimmed by 3 bases and 10 bases, with 16 bases remaining between them. Germline CDR1 reads MGHRA; CDR2 reads YSYEKL. The DNA of the CDR3 is TGCGCCAGCAGCCAGACCGGGGACACGGGGTCACCCCTCCACTTT. Translating gives CASSQTGDTGSPLHF.

This clone appeared once. The V and J genes are TRBV6-1 and TRBJ1-1, with 9 nucleotides matching TRBD1. This CDR3 is 16 amino acids long. CDR1 and CDR2 from the germline V gene are MNHNS and SASEGT. V trimming: 2 bases; J trimming: 5 bases; junction bases outside the gene matches: 9. CDR3 sequence reads: CASSERVGTGTTEAFF. DNA of the CDR3: TGTGCCAGCAGTGAAAGGGTTGGGACAGGGACGACTGAAGCTTTCTTT.

The gene calls are TRBV10-2 and TRBJ1-2; 8 positions agree with TRBD1. Looked up from germline, CDR1 is WSHSY and CDR2 is SAAADI. V gave up 5 bases and J gave up 4 bases; unmatched junction bases: 9. This CDR3 comprises 15 residues. The CDR3 region is CASSPGTGYGYGYTF. Written as DNA, the CDR3 is TGCGCCAGCAGTCCCGGGACAGGCTATGGCTATGGCTACACCTTC.

The rearrangement joins TRBV23-1 to TRBJ1-2, with a tentative D call TRBD1 (5 bases). TRBV23-1 is noted as an ORF with a role that remains uncertain. With 1 base removed from V and 4 bases from J, the gap between germline ends came to 7 bases. The CDR3 extends over 13 amino acids. In nucleotides, the CDR3 is TGCGCCAGCAGTCAATACAGGTTCTATGGCTACACCTTC. Encoded protein: CASSQYRFYGYTF.

The chain couples TRBV7-9 to TRBJ2-5; 11 bases fit TRBD2. Unmatched junction bases numbered 2, after V lost 1 base and J lost 7 bases. The CDR3 contains 14 residues. From germline, CDR1 is SEHNR and CDR2 FQNEAQ (reference sequence). The CDR3 loop is CASSLGGTSGTQYF. In DNA, the CDR3 is TGTGCCAGCAGCTTAGGCGGGACTAGCGGGACCCAGTACTTC. The variable domain in full, with the rest retrieved from reference TRBV7-9 and TRBJ2-5, is DTGVSQNPRHKITKRGQNVTFRCDPISEHNRLYWYRQTLGQGPEFLTYFQNEAQLEKSRLLSDRFSAERPKGSFSTLEIQRTEQGDSAMYLCASSLGGTSGTQYFGPGTRLLVL.

This chain joins TRBV3-1 (or the pseudogene TRBV3-2) and TRBJ2-3, with 9 bases lining up with TRBD2. The CDR3 runs 15 residues. With 3 bases clipped from V and 5 bases from J, the junction kept 6 bases outside the gene matches. CDR1 and CDR2 (germline): LGHDT, YNNKEL (reference sequence). CDR3 coding DNA: TGTGCCAGCAGCCAGCGCGGGGGGGGGCGAGATACGCAGTATTTT. This translates into CASSQRGGGRDTQYF.

The genes are TRBV11-2 and TRBJ2-5; 10 positions match TRBD1. CDR1 SGHAT and CDR2 FQNNGV come from the germline V gene. V lost 5 bases and J lost 5; bases outside the gene matches: 14. There are 17 residues in the CDR3. The CDR3 bases are TGTGCCAGCAGCCACGGGACAGGGGCGCCCCCCTGGGAGACCCAGTACTTC. It specifies CASSHGTGAPPWETQYF. The full variable domain, its missing parts supplied by reference TRBV11-2 and TRBJ2-5, is EAGVAQSPRYKIIEKRQSVAFWCNPISGHATLYWYQQILGQGPKLLIQFQNNGVVDDSQLPKDRFSAERLKGVDSTLKIQPAKLEDSAVYLCASSHGTGAPPWETQYFGPGTRLLVL.

This clone appeared a single time. The chain has TRBV11-3 and TRBJ2-3; 7 bases agree with TRBD2. V lost 2 bases and J lost 1; bases outside the gene matches: 3. The CDR3 is 15 residues long. Germline lookup yields CDR1 SGHNT and CDR2 YENEEA. This CDR3 is CASSLSSGGTDTQYF. In nucleotides, the CDR3 is TGTGCCAGCAGCTTATCTAGCGGAGGCACAGATACGCAGTATTTT.

The chain carries TRBV9 and TRBJ1-1; 11 bases line up with TRBD1. Germline CDR1 is SGDLS and CDR2 is YYNGEE. The V and J ends lost 3 bases and 4 bases, in that order; junction bases with no gene match: 2. The CDR3 runs to 14 residues. The DNA for the CDR3 is TGTGCCAGCAGCGCAGGGACAGGGGGCACTGAAGCTTTCTTT. It encodes CASSAGTGGTEAFF. Full variable domain (outside the CDR3, taken from reference TRBV9 and TRBJ1-1): DSGVTQTPKHLITATGQRVTLRCSPRSGDLSVYWYQQSLDQGLQFLIQYYNGEERAKGNILERFSAQQFPDLHSELNLSSLELGDSALYFCASSAGTGGTEAFFGQGTRLTVV.

The chain recombines TRBV9 with TRBJ1-1, with D tentatively TRBD1 (6 bases). The CDR3 has 14 amino acids. V shed 3 bases and J shed 10 bases, with 19 bases lying between them. Germline loops: CDR1 SGDLS, CDR2 YYNGEE. CDR3 nucleotide sequence: TGTGCCAGCAGCGCTCGGGAGGGGGGATCGGCAGCTTTCTTT. Amino acids: CASSAREGGSAAFF.

The chain uses TRBV5-1 and TRBJ1-1; D ambiguous. The germline V gene encodes CDR1 SGHRS and CDR2 YFSETQ. CDR3 length: 12 amino acids. Trimming left V 3 bases short and J 6 bases short, with 9 bases between. The CDR3 DNA sequence: TGCGCCAGCAGCTCCCCCACGGCTGAAGCTTTCTTT. This codes for CASSSPTAEAFF.